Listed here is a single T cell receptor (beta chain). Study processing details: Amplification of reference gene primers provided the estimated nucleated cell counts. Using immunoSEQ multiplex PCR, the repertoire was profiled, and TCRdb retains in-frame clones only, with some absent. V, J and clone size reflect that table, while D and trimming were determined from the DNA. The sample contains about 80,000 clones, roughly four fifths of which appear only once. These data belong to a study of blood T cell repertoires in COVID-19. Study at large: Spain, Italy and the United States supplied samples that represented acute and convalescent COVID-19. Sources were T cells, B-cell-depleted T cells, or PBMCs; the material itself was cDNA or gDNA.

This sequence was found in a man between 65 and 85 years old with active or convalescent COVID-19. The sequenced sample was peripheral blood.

The chain's CDR3 is CASSFISSNPGQGYEQYF. The CDR3 nucleotides read TGTGCCAGCAGCTTTATTTCCTCGAATCCGGGACAGGGGTACGAGCAGTACTTC. The chain is built from TRBV5-6 and TRBJ2-7; 10 bases are shared with TRBD1. The CDR3 spans 18 residues. Germline CDR1 is SGHDT and CDR2 is YYEEEE. V was pared by 2 bases and J by 4 bases, with 15 bases of the junction left unmatched.